These 25 T cell receptor beta chains came from one sample sequenced in a study of cytomegalovirus exposure and HLA in healthy donors. PCR amplification relied on 60 Vbeta primers (plus 13 Jbeta primers). TCRdb keeps only in-frame clones here, not all; method: immunoSEQ multiplex PCR. Among 80,000 or so clones listed, around 60% were seen once. The sequenced sample was PBMCs. The receptor set was obtained from a male donor in good health and CMV-seropositive.

A remark on this clone: The sample contains more than one DNA sequence encoding this CDR3. The genes are TRBV2 and TRBJ2-3, with TRBD2 as a possible D gene (5 bases). The CDR3 covers 11 residues. Trimming pared 6 bases from V and 4 bases from J, leaving 5 bases between. Germline assignment: CDR1 SNHLY and CDR2 FYNNEI. CDR3 DNA: TGTGCCAGCAGGAGGGCAGATACGCAGTATTTT. Its protein product is CASRRADTQYF.

The J gene is TRBJ1-1, the V gene TRBV5-1; a possible D gene is TRBD1 (5 bases). V was cut by 4 bases and J by 7 bases, with 8 bases left in between. The CDR3 spans 11 residues. The germline CDR1 and CDR2 sequences are SGHRS and YFSETQ. For the CDR3, the DNA is TGCGCCAGCAGCACCGACAGTGAAGCTTTCTTT. Its protein is CASSTDSEAFF.

The table lists this clone with a count of one. V usage is TRBV28 and J usage is TRBJ1-1; 8 bases map to TRBD1. The J segment lost 4 bases and the V segment lost 6 bases, leaving 19 bases of the junction unmatched. CDR1 is MDHEN and CDR2 is SYDVKM in the germline V gene. This CDR3 has 18 residues. This CDR3 is CASRAPDRVFPYSTEAFF. In nucleotides, the CDR3 is TGTGCCAGCAGAGCCCCGGACAGGGTATTTCCGTATTCCACTGAAGCTTTCTTT.

CDR3 nucleotide sequence: TGTGCCAGCAACCTCTCCACGGAAGCAGGGGGAGCCTATGGCTACACCTTC. Protein: CASNLSTEAGGAYGYTF. The chain is built from TRBV4-2 and TRBJ1-2, with 7 bases identical to TRBD1. The V gene's germline CDR1 is LGHNA and CDR2 YNFKEQ. After removal of 7 bases from V and 4 bases from J, the junction contained 18 bases not matched to a gene. CDR3 length equals 17 residues.

The chain carries TRBV27 and TRBJ1-1; 7 bases align to TRBD1. The CDR3 consists of 12 residues. V lost 6 bases to trimming and J lost 5 bases; unmatched junction nucleotides: 3. Per the germline V gene, CDR1 is MNHEY and CDR2 is SMNVEV (reference sequence). The DNA for the CDR3 is TGTGCCAGCAGCCCACAGGGGACTGAAGCTTTCTTT. Protein sequence: CASSPQGTEAFF.

The rearrangement joins TRBV27 to TRBJ1-1; 7 bases line up with TRBD1. This CDR3 spans 12 amino acids. In germline, CDR1 is MNHEY, CDR2 SMNVEV (reference sequence). V gave up 5 bases and J gave up 10 bases; unmatched junction bases: 7. The CDR3 loop is CASSPSTGPAFF. In DNA, the CDR3 is TGTGCCAGCAGTCCCTCGACAGGGCCAGCTTTCTTT.

This clone was recorded once. The chain combines TRBV30 with TRBJ1-2; 9 bases line up with TRBD1. CDR3 length equals 12 residues. Unmatched junction bases numbered 6, after V lost 5 bases and J lost 8 bases. Germline V gives CDR1 GTSNPN, CDR2 SVGIG (reference sequence). The CDR3 region has the DNA TGTGCCTGGCGACAGGGGGATTACGGCTACACCTTC. Translated: CAWRQGDYGYTF.

The chain has TRBV7-9 and TRBJ2-1; 8 bases fit TRBD2. Germline assignment: CDR1 SEHNR and CDR2 FQNEAQ (reference sequence). This CDR3 comprises 15 residues. The trim removed 5 bases at V and 6 bases at J, leaving 9 bases unmatched. The DNA of the CDR3 is TGTGCCAGCAGCCAACCGGGACTAGTGATCAATGAGCAGTTCTTC. This codes for CASSQPGLVINEQFF.

Ten or more counts support this clone. The V and J genes are TRBV5-1 and TRBJ2-2, with TRBD1 as a possible D gene (5 bases). The germline V gene encodes CDR1 SGHRS and CDR2 YFSETQ. V was trimmed by 5 bases and J by 4 bases, leaving 21 bases between them. This CDR3 is built from 17 residues. The CDR3 loop reads CASRGPGRVRVTGELFF. DNA of the CDR3: TGCGCCAGCAGGGGGCCCGGCAGGGTACGCGTCACCGGGGAGCTGTTTTTT.

In this sample, this clone turned up a few times. V gene TRBV5-1 combines with J gene TRBJ2-7; TRBD1 matches at 8 bases. CDR1 SGHRS and CDR2 YFSETQ come from the germline V gene. The CDR3 runs to 15 residues. V shed 9 bases and J 5 bases; nucleotides not matched to a gene: 16. Here the CDR3 DNA reads TGCGCCACCTCCATAATGGGGCAGGGGGCTAACGAGCAGTACTTC. It encodes CATSIMGQGANEQYF.

The V call is TRBV7-6, the J call TRBJ1-4, with 9 bases identical to TRBD1. From germline, CDR1 is SGHVS and CDR2 FNYEAQ. This CDR3 spans 15 amino acids. V lost 1 base to trimming and J lost 8 bases; unmatched junction nucleotides: 5. The DNA for the CDR3 is TGTGCCAGCAGCTTAGGAGGGACAGGGTCCGAAAAACTGTTTTTT. This translates into CASSLGGTGSEKLFF.

J is TRBJ1-6 and V is TRBV10-3, with D maybe TRBD1 (6 bases). The CDR3 loop spans 15 amino acids. Trimming left V 6 bases short and J 5 bases short, with 14 bases between. The germline gives CDR1 ENHRY, CDR2 SYGVKD. The CDR3 DNA sequence: TGTGCCATCAGCTCCGGGACAACTAATAATTCACCCCTCCACTTT. It translates to CAISSGTTNNSPLHF.

This clone was seen once. V is TRBV7-9 and J is TRBJ1-4; possible D gene TRBD1, 5 bases. V was pared by 5 bases and J by 8 bases, with 18 bases between. The germline V gene has CDR1 SEHNR and CDR2 FQNEAQ (reference sequence). The CDR3 covers 15 residues. The CDR3: CASSGPSGGGEKLFF. The CDR3, as DNA: TGTGCCAGCAGCGGGCCTTCCGGGGGTGGGGAAAAACTGTTTTTT.

J is TRBJ1-5 and V is TRBV28; D gene ambiguous. Trimming stripped 6 bases from V and 9 bases from J, with 15 bases between. Germline CDR1 is MDHEN and CDR2 is SYDVKM. This CDR3 comprises 13 residues. CDR3 nucleotides: TGTGCCAGCAGCCGACGGGAGGTTCGGCCCCAGCATTTT. Its translation: CASSRREVRPQHF. The whole variable domain, remainder taken from reference TRBV28 and TRBJ1-5, is DVKVTQSSRYLVKRTGEKVFLECVQDMDHENMFWYRQDPGLGLRLIYFSYDVKMKEKGDIPEGYSVSREKKERFSLILESASTNQTSMYLCASSRREVRPQHFGDGTRLSIL.

CDR3 loop: CASSWGGTEAFF. CDR3 DNA: TGTGCCAGCAGCTGGGGGGGAACTGAAGCTTTCTTT. This chain uses TRBV5-4 with TRBJ1-1; maybe TRBD1 (5 bases). Per the germline V gene, CDR1 is SGHNT and CDR2 is YYREEE (reference sequence). Trimming left V 3 bases short and J 5 bases short, with 8 bases between. The CDR3 runs to 12 residues.

The V gene is TRBV5-1, the J gene TRBJ1-1; D gene unclear. Germline V gene lookup returns CDR1 SGHRS and CDR2 YFSETQ. Trimming removed 2 bases from V and 4 bases from J, with 12 bases in between. The CDR3 sequence is 14 residues long. CDR3 sequence reads: CASSLNVRSTEAFF. CDR3 bases: TGCGCCAGCAGCTTAAACGTCCGGAGCACTGAAGCTTTCTTT.

This clone was picked up a small number of times. The V gene is TRBV11-3, the J gene TRBJ2-1, with 14 bases matching TRBD2. J lost 0 bases, V lost 1 base, and 2 bases had no gene match. There are 18 residues in the CDR3. Germline values: CDR1 SGHNT, CDR2 YENEEA. CDR3 in DNA: TGTGCCAGCAGCTTAGGACTAGCGGGAGGGTACTCCTACAATGAGCAGTTCTTC. It is translated as CASSLGLAGGYSYNEQFF. Filled out from reference TRBV11-3 and TRBJ2-1, the complete variable domain reads EAGVVQSPRYKIIEKKQPVAFWCNPISGHNTLYWYLQNLGQGPELLIRYENEEAVDDSQLPKDRFSAERLKGVDSTLKIQPAELGDSAVYLCASSLGLAGGYSYNEQFFGPGTRLTVL.

The chain carries TRBV5-1 and TRBJ2-1, with 14 bases matching TRBD2. The germline CDR1 and CDR2 sequences are SGHRS and YFSETQ. This CDR3 has 15 amino acids. With V trimmed by 5 bases and J by 9 bases, 7 bases remained unmatched. CDR3: CASRSGLAGVGEQFF. CDR3 bases: TGCGCCAGCAGGTCGGGACTAGCGGGGGTCGGTGAGCAGTTCTTC. The whole variable domain, filled in from reference TRBV5-1 and TRBJ2-1, reads KAGVTQTPRYLIKTRGQQVTLSCSPISGHRSVSWYQQTPGQGLQFLFEYFSETQRNKGNFPGRFSGRQFSNSRSEMNVSTLELGDSALYLCASRSGLAGVGEQFFGPGTRLTVL.

J is TRBJ2-5 and V is TRBV7-2, with D possibly TRBD2 on 7 matching bases. The CDR3 covers 14 residues. Germline assignment: CDR1 SGHTA and CDR2 FQGNSA. V was pared by 5 bases and J by 5 bases, with 15 bases between. The CDR3 DNA is TGTGCCAGCAGCGATGGGGGGGCCTACGAGACCCAGTACTTC. The encoded protein is CASSDGGAYETQYF.

This clone was observed a handful of times. The V and J genes are TRBV18 and TRBJ2-7, with D hard to call. Germline CDR1 is KGHSH and CDR2 is LQKENI. V dropped 0 bases and J dropped 5 bases, with 17 bases sitting between them. The CDR3 is made up of 16 amino acids. The CDR3 sequence is CASSPPSGPASNEQYF. In DNA, the CDR3 is TGTGCCAGCTCACCACCCTCTGGGCCGGCCAGCAACGAGCAGTACTTC.

This chain joins TRBV9 and TRBJ1-4; the match to TRBD1 covers 8 bases. CDR3 length: 16 amino acids. Germline CDR1 reads SGDLS; CDR2 reads YYNGEE. The ends lost 4 bases at V and 8 bases at J; junction bases unmatched: 13. DNA for the CDR3: TGTGCCAGCAGCCCTCAGGGGGCAGGGGCGAGGGAAAAACTGTTTTTT. It is translated as CASSPQGAGAREKLFF.

The V gene is TRBV29-1, the J gene TRBJ2-7; D might be TRBD1 (6 bases). The CDR3 sequence is 12 residues long. Germline CDR1 SQVTM, CDR2 ANQGSEA. The V end lost 3 bases, the J end lost 3 bases, and 9 bases lay between the germline ends. The CDR3 spells CSVDGGSYEQYF. For the CDR3, the DNA is TGCAGCGTTGATGGGGGCAGCTACGAGCAGTACTTC.

This clone was counted between two and nine times. The rearrangement uses TRBV7-9 and TRBJ1-5; no definite D call. There are 14 residues in the CDR3. In germline, CDR1 is SEHNR, CDR2 FQNEAQ (reference sequence). Trimming left V 1 base short and J 4 bases short, with 8 bases between. The chain's CDR3 is CASSLDSWNQPQHF. Written as DNA, the CDR3 is TGTGCCAGCAGCTTAGACAGTTGGAATCAGCCCCAGCATTTT.

The chain has TRBV6-4 and TRBJ1-6; a possible D gene is TRBD1 (5 bases). The CDR3 length is 14 residues. Per the germline V gene, CDR1 is MRHNA and CDR2 is SNTAGT. Trimming pared 0 bases from V and 7 bases from J, leaving 7 bases between. Written as DNA, the CDR3 is TGTGCCAGCAGTGACTCCGACAGAAATTCACCCCTCCACTTT. Amino acid sequence: CASSDSDRNSPLHF.

The V gene is TRBV7-2, the J gene TRBJ2-3, with TRBD2 matching 7 bases. With V trimmed by 2 bases and J by 4 bases, 9 bases remained unmatched. Germline values: CDR1 SGHTA, CDR2 FQGNSA. The CDR3 is 16 residues long. The CDR3 protein is CASSLRGDTTPDTQYF. The DNA for the CDR3 is TGTGCCAGCAGCTTACGGGGGGATACCACGCCAGATACGCAGTATTTT.